This TCR beta chain derives from a study of cytotoxic CD8 clonotypes in ibrutinib-treated CLL. Study-wide results and caveats: Clonality (at baseline) was higher than in age-matched healthy donors and tracked circulating CD8+ T-cell counts.

Method: immunoSEQ multiplex PCR; TCRdb's copy keeps in-frame clones and lacks some. This sample carries around 50,000 clones, 56% of them seen once, and the ten largest clones take around 20%. In regard to this clone: What it recognizes is unknown.

The germline V and J ends were trimmed by 4 bases and 1 base, with 16 bases remaining between them. CDR1 is MNHNS, CDR2 SASEGT, per germline. This CDR3 has 16 residues. The chain links TRBV6-1 to TRBJ1-1, with D possibly TRBD1 on 6 matching bases. This sample comprised PBMCs, obtained after 24 months of ibrutinib treatment. The sequence derives from a human donor with chronic lymphocytic leukemia. The CDR3 protein is CASSATSDSRNTEAFF. The CDR3 DNA is TGTGCCAGCAGTGCCACCTCGGACAGTAGGAACACTGAAGCTTTCTTT.